The 10 T cell receptor beta chains given below trace back to one sample, sequenced in a study of T cells in Graves' hyperthyroidism and ophthalmopathy. It was RNA transcripts that yielded the amplified TCR beta CDR3 regions. First-round RT-PCR targeting the TCR CDR3 was performed with the HTBI primer set. TCRdb re-called the multiplex PCR reads through MiXCR, storing one row per CDR3 protein. This table has 620,000 or so distinct CDR3 sequences, about 14% appearing once. Sequenced sample: blood. All receptors come from a woman aged 50 to 60 with Graves' ophthalmopathy.

Concerning this clonotype: This clone may be a read error of a much larger clone one base away. The chain links TRBV20-1 to TRBJ2-3, with D perhaps given as TRBD1 or TRBD2 (5 bases each). The CDR3 runs 14 residues. Germline CDR1 is DFQATT and CDR2 is SNEGSKA (reference sequence). In DNA, the CDR3 is TGCAGGGCTCTGGGACCAGGGCTTCAAGATACGCAGTATTTT. Amino acids: CRALGPGLQDTQYF.

This clonotype has a handful of counts. The rearrangement joins TRBV14 to TRBJ2-1, with a weak D call TRBD2 (6 bases). The CDR3 totals 14 residues. Germline V CDR1 and CDR2: SGHDN, FVKESK. V was cut by 6 bases and J by 3 bases, with 12 bases left in between. For the CDR3, the DNA is TGTGCCAGCAGGCGGGACTTCAACTACAATGAGCAGTTCTTC. This gives the protein CASRRDFNYNEQFF.

In its sample, this clonotype was seen many times. CDR3: CASSPFEGYEQYF. CDR3 DNA: TGTGCCAGCTCACCCTTCGAGGGCTACGAGCAGTACTTC. The V call is TRBV18, the J call TRBJ2-7; D perhaps matches TRBD2 (5 bases). With 3 bases removed from V and 3 bases from J, the gap between germline ends came to 9 bases. Germline assignment: CDR1 KGHSH and CDR2 LQKENI. The CDR3 loop spans 13 amino acids.

Ten or more counts support this clonotype. The rearrangement uses TRBV5-6 and TRBJ2-1; D is unclear. V was clipped by 4 bases and J by 8 bases, with 10 bases between them. There are 12 residues in the CDR3. CDR1 and CDR2 from the germline V gene are SGHDT and YYEEEE. CDR3 residues: CASSLGEDEQFF. The CDR3 bases are TGTGCCAGCAGCCTGGGTGAGGATGAGCAGTTCTTC.

This clonotype has just a few counts. The chain recombines TRBV3-1 with TRBJ1-2, with D maybe TRBD1 (5 bases). The CDR3 covers 16 residues. Germline loops: CDR1 LGHDT, CDR2 YNNKEL (reference sequence). V gave up 0 bases and J gave up 1 base, with 12 bases separating them. Written as DNA, the CDR3 is TGTGCCAGCAGCCAAGATCTTGCAGGGATTAACTATGGCTACACCTTC. It is translated as CASSQDLAGINYGYTF.

In the case of this clonotype: Possible read error: a much larger clone is one base away. J is TRBJ2-7 and V is TRBV9; a possible D gene is TRBD1 (5 bases). CDR3 length equals 14 residues. V gave up 3 bases and J gave up 4 bases, with 14 bases separating them. Germline V gene data show CDR1 as SGDLS and CDR2 as YYNGEE. The CDR3 loop reads CASSGSSQGYEQYF. In nucleotides, the CDR3 is TGTGCCAGCAGCGGGTCGTCCCAGGGATACGAGCAGTACTTC.

This clonotype was observed a handful of times. This chain joins TRBV10-3 and TRBJ2-7; TRBD2 matches 10 bases. The CDR3 is 17 amino acids. V shed 2 bases and J 2 bases; nucleotides not matched to a gene: 9. CDR1 is ENHRY and CDR2 is SYGVKD in the germline V gene. CDR3 in DNA: TGTGCCATCAGTGAGGGAGGGCCTAGCGGGAGCACCTACGAGCAGTACTTC. Encoded protein: CAISEGGPSGSTYEQYF.

This clonotype was seen a handful of times. The chain employs TRBV6-2 or TRBV6-3 and TRBJ2-2; 10 bases agree with TRBD1. The CDR3 contains 18 residues. J lost 1 base, V lost 2 bases, and 7 bases had no gene match. Germline V CDR1 and CDR2: MNHEY, SVGEGT. DNA for the CDR3: TGTGCCAGCAGTTACAACCCGAGGACAGGGGGGAACACCGGGGAGCTGTTTTTT. It is translated as CASSYNPRTGGNTGELFF.

The chain carries TRBV24-1 and TRBJ2-5; the D call may be TRBD1 or TRBD2 (5 bases each). The V end lost 4 bases, the J end lost 1 base, and 12 bases lay between the germline ends. Per the germline V gene, CDR1 is KGHDR and CDR2 is SFDVKD. The CDR3 sequence is 15 residues long. The CDR3 is CATSDRTGTQETQYF. The CDR3 DNA follows: TGTGCCACCAGTGACCGTACCGGGACCCAAGAGACCCAGTACTTC.

The CDR3: CASSQEAGDLYEQYF. The CDR3 DNA is TGCGCCAGCAGCCAAGAAGCTGGGGACCTTTACGAGCAGTACTTC. The chain carries TRBV4-1 and TRBJ2-7, with D tentatively TRBD1 or TRBD2 (5 bases each). CDR1 is MGHRA and CDR2 is YSYEKL in the germline V gene. Deletions cut 0 bases from V and 4 bases from J, with 13 bases between. The CDR3 has 15 amino acids.